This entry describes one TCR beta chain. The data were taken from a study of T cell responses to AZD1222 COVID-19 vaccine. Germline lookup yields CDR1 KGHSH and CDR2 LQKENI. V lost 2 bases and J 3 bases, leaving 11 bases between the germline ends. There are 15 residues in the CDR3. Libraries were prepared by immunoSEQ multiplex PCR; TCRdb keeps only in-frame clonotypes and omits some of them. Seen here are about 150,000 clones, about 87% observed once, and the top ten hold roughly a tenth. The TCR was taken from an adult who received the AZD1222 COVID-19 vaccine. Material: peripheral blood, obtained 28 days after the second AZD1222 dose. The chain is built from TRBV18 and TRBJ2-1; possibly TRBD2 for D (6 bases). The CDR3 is CASSPAAGSYNEQFF. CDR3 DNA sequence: TGTGCCAGCTCACCAGCCGCGGGGAGCTACAATGAGCAGTTCTTC.